This is a list of T cell receptor beta chains from one sample in a study of T-cell memory formation after mild COVID-19. TCRdb re-called the 5' RACE reads with MiXCR, one entry per CDR3 protein. The data hold around 300,000 distinct CDR3 sequences, with roughly 13% observed a single time. Sequencing input: PBMCs or a T cell subset sorted from them (not recorded which). These receptors were obtained from a man aged 18 to 35 who had mild COVID-19 (a few samples of this study predate the infection). Cell type and time point are not known. Both conserved end residues are part of each CDR3. D genes are given only for firm matches. Some rows mark clone size as missing; the rest say once, few, many or name a class of expanded clone.

CASSTTDRGKETQYF | TGTGCCAGCAGCACTACGGACAGGGGAAAAGAGACCCAGTACTTC | TRBJ2-5 | TRBD1 | many | TRBV7-2
CASSLFSGEFYNEQFF | TGTGCCAGCAGCTTATTTAGCGGGGAATTCTACAATGAGCAGTTCTTC | TRBJ2-1 | TRBD2 | many | TRBV7-4
CASSPGEGVPYEQYF | TGTGCCAGCAGTCCGGGAGAAGGGGTACCCTACGAGCAGTACTTC | TRBJ2-7 | - | few | TRBV6-5
CASSLAEVAIYGYTF | TGTGCCAGCAGCTTAGCTGAGGTGGCAATCTATGGCTACACCTTC | TRBJ1-2 | - | - | TRBV7-8
CASSYGGGGANVLTF | TGTGCCAGCAGTTACGGGGGCGGTGGGGCCAACGTCCTGACTTTC | TRBJ2-6 | - | - | TRBV6-5
CASSTGFPYNEQFF | TGTGCCAGCAGCACAGGGTTTCCCTACAATGAGCAGTTCTTC | TRBJ2-1 | - | - | TRBV4-2
CASRRDRADEQFF | TGTGCCAGCAGACGGGACAGGGCGGATGAGCAGTTCTTC | TRBJ2-1 | TRBD1 | few | TRBV3-1
CASTPREGNLGSTEAFF | TGTGCCAGCACCCCCCGGGAAGGCAACCTAGGGAGCACTGAAGCTTTCTTT | TRBJ1-1 | - | - | TRBV18
CASSDPTRNSPLHF | TGTGCCAGCAGTGATCCAACACGGAATTCACCCCTCCACTTT | TRBJ1-6 | - | few | TRBV25-1
CASCLYRDQETQYF | TGTGCCAGCTGTCTTTATAGAGACCAAGAGACCCAGTACTTC | TRBJ2-5 | - | many | TRBV3-1
CASSTTTSGGRETQYF | TGTGCCAGCAGTACCACGACTAGCGGGGGGCGAGAGACCCAGTACTTC | TRBJ2-5 | TRBD2 | - | TRBV27
CASTSRVQPQHF | TGTGCCAGCACGAGCAGAGTTCAGCCCCAGCATTTT | TRBJ1-5 | - | few | TRBV6-1
CASSWGTTNQETQYF | TGCGCCAGCAGCTGGGGGACAACCAACCAAGAGACCCAGTACTTC | TRBJ2-5 | - | many | TRBV5-1
CASSLGQGSMNTEAFF | TGCGCCAGCAGCTTGGGACAGGGTAGTATGAACACTGAAGCTTTCTTT | TRBJ1-1 | TRBD1 | - | TRBV5-1